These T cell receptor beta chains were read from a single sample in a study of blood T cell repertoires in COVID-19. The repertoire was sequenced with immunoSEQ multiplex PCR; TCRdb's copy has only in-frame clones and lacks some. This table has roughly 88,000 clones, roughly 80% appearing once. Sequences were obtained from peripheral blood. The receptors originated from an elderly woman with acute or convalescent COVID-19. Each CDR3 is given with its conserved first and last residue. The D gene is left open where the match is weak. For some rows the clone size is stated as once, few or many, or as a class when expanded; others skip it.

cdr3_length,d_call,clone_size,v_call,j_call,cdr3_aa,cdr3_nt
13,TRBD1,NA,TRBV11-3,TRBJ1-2,CASSPRQGHGYTF,TGTGCCAGCAGCCCCAGACAGGGGCATGGCTACACCTTC
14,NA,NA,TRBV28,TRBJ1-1,CASSLGRSNTEAFF,TGTGCCAGCAGTTTAGGCAGGTCCAACACTGAAGCTTTCTTT
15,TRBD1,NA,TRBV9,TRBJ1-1,CASSARDRKNTEAFF,TGTGCCAGCAGCGCCCGGGACAGGAAGAACACTGAAGCTTTCTTT
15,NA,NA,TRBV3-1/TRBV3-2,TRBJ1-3,CASSQPQGTGNTIYF,TGTGCCAGCAGCCAGCCACAGGGAACTGGAAACACCATATATTTT
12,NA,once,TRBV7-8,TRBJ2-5,CASSPGRETQYF,TGTGCCAGCAGCCCGGGGAGGGAGACCCAGTACTTC
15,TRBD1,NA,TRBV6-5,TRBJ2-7,CASSLRDRGHYEQYF,TGTGCCAGCAGTCTCCGGGACAGGGGGCACTACGAGCAGTACTTC
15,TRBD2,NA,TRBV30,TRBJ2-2,CAWSALAGVTGELFF,TGTGCCTGGAGTGCACTAGCGGGGGTTACCGGGGAGCTGTTTTTT
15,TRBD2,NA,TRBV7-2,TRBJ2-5,CASIEAAGGLETQYF,TGTGCCAGCATTGAGGCGGCGGGGGGGTTGGAGACCCAGTACTTC
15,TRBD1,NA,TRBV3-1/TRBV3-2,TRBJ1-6,CASSQVRQGHSPLHF,TGTGCCAGCAGCCAAGTACGACAGGGTCACTCACCCCTCCACTTT
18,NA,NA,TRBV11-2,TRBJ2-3,CASSSRPGEMRGRDTQYF,TGTGCCAGCAGCTCCCGTCCGGGAGAGATGCGGGGTAGGGATACGCAGTATTTT
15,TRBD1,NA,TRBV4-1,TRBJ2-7,CASSQEGQGLYEQYF,TGCGCCAGCAGCCAAGAGGGACAGGGTCTCTACGAGCAGTACTTC
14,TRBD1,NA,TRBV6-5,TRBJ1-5,CASSLGQGHQPQHF,TGTGCCAGCAGCCTTGGACAGGGGCATCAGCCCCAGCATTTT
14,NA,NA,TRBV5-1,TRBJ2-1,CASSLGLAYNEQFF,TGCGCCAGCAGCTTGGGGCTAGCGTACAATGAGCAGTTCTTC
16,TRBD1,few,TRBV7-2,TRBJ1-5,CASSLGSQGAGQPQHF,TGTGCCAGCAGCTTAGGTTCACAGGGGGCGGGACAGCCCCAGCATTTT
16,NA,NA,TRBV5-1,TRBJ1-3,CASSFGQGAGGNTIYF,TGCGCCAGCAGCTTTGGTCAAGGGGCTGGCGGAAACACCATATATTTT
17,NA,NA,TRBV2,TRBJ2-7,CASSEGSWQAHSYEQYF,TGTGCCAGCAGTGAAGGTAGTTGGCAGGCCCATTCCTACGAGCAGTACTTC
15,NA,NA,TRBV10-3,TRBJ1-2,CAISDPGQFNYGYTF,TGTGCCATCAGTGACCCCGGACAGTTCAACTATGGCTACACCTTC
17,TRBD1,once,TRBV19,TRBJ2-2,CASTRRDRGVGTGELFF,TGTGCCAGTACCCGGAGGGACAGGGGGGTAGGGACCGGGGAGCTGTTTTTT
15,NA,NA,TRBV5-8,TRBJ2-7,CASSLGEGLRYEQYF,TGTGCCAGCAGCTTGGGAGAGGGACTTCGCTACGAGCAGTACTTC
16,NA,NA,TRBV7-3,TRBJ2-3,CASSLHLEERTDTQYF,TGTGCCAGCAGCTTACACCTTGAGGAACGCACAGATACGCAGTATTTT
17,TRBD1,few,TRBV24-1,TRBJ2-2,CATSALDRDRSAGELFF,TGTGCCACCAGTGCCCTTGACAGGGATAGAAGCGCCGGGGAGCTGTTTTTT
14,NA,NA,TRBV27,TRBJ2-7,CASSRTGGGNEQYF,TGTGCCAGCAGCCGAACGGGTGGGGGCAACGAGCAGTACTTC
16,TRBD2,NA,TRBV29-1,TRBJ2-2,CSVEPPGLGRTGELFF,TGCAGCGTTGAACCTCCGGGACTAGGGCGAACCGGGGAGCTGTTTTTT
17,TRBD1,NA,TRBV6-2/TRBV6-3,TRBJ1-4,CASSRDKGDRVVRGLFF,TGTGCCAGCAGTCGCGATAAGGGGGACAGGGTCGTAAGAGGACTGTTTTTT
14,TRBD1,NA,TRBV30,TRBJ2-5,CAWSTGGPSETQYF,TGTGCCTGGAGCACAGGGGGCCCGTCAGAGACCCAGTACTTC
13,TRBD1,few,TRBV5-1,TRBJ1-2,CASSPGQGNGYTF,TGCGCCAGCAGCCCGGGACAGGGTAATGGCTACACCTTC
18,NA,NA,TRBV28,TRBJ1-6,CASSPQGQTHSYNSPLHF,TGTGCCAGCAGTCCTCAAGGACAGACTCACTCCTATAATTCACCCCTCCACTTT
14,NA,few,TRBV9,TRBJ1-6,CASSVVSDNSPLHF,TGTGCCAGCAGCGTAGTCTCAGATAATTCACCCCTCCACTTT
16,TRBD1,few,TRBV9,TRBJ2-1,CASSVTGTGTYNEQFF,TGTGCCAGCAGCGTCACAGGGACAGGGACCTACAATGAGCAGTTCTTC
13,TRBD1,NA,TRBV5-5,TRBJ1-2,CASSSTGAYGYTF,TGTGCCAGCAGCTCCACAGGGGCCTATGGCTACACCTTC
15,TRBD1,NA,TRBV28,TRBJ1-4,CASRLQGASNEKLFF,TGTGCCAGCAGATTACAGGGGGCATCTAATGAAAAACTGTTTTTT
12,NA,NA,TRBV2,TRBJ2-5,CASSARGETQYF,TGTGCCAGCAGTGCTCGGGGGGAGACCCAGTACTTC
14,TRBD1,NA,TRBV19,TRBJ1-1,CACLATGKGAEAFF,TGTGCCTGTCTCGCGACAGGGAAGGGCGCTGAAGCTTTCTTT
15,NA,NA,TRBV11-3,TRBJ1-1,CASSLEGQRGTEAFF,TGTGCCAGCAGCTTAGAGGGTCAACGAGGAACTGAAGCTTTCTTT
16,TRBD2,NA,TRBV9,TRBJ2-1,CASSASGEITYNEQFF,TGTGCCAGCAGCGCTAGCGGAGAAATTACCTACAATGAGCAGTTCTTC
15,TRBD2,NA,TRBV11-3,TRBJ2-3,CASSLGSGATDTQYF,TGTGCCAGCAGCTTAGGAAGCGGGGCCACAGATACGCAGTATTTT
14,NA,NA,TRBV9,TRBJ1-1,CASSPGVEGTEAFF,TGTGCCAGCAGCCCAGGCGTAGAGGGCACTGAAGCTTTCTTT
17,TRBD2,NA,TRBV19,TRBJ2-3,CASSQAPTSGSTDTQYF,TGTGCCAGTAGCCAGGCCCCGACTAGCGGGAGCACAGATACGCAGTATTTT
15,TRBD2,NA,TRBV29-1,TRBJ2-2,CSAPLAGGHTGELFF,TGCAGCGCGCCACTAGCGGGGGGGCACACCGGGGAGCTGTTTTTT
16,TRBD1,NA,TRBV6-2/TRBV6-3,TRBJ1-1,CASSYVQGAWNTEAFF,TGTGCCAGCAGTTACGTTCAGGGGGCTTGGAACACTGAAGCTTTCTTT
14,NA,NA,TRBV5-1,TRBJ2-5,CASSLADGQETQYF,TGCGCCAGCAGCTTGGCCGACGGGCAAGAGACCCAGTACTTC
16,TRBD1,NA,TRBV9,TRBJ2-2,CASSVVGQTNTGELFF,TGTGCCAGCAGCGTAGTGGGACAGACGAACACCGGGGAGCTGTTTTTT
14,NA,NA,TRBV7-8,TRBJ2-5,CASSFFSEGETQYF,TGTGCCAGCAGCTTCTTCTCGGAGGGTGAGACCCAGTACTTC
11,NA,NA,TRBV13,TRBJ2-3,CASSPSTPQYF,TGTGCCAGCAGCCCCTCGACTCCGCAGTATTTT
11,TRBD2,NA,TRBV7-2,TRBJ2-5,CASSLGGGAYF,TGTGCCAGCAGCCTGGGCGGGGGGGCGTACTTC
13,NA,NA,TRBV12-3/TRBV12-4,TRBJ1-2,CASSFDRNYGYTF,TGTGCCAGCAGTTTCGACAGGAACTATGGCTACACCTTC
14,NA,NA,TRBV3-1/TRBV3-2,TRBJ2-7,CASSQWAVPYEQYF,TGTGCCAGCAGCCAATGGGCAGTACCCTACGAGCAGTACTTC